These 15 T cell receptor beta chains originate from one sample sequenced in a study of response to subunit inactivated influenza vaccine. TCRdb re-analysed the RT-PCR reads in MiXCR, keeping a single row per CDR3 protein. Seen here are 450,000 to 600,000 distinct CDR3 sequences, about 7.6% observed once, and the top ten hold 10% to 15%. The sequencing used PBMCs from blood, collected about 23 months after vaccination. Source of these receptors: a man aged 45 to 75 who received an inactivated influenza vaccine.

This clonotype was seen at least ten times. CDR3 sequence reads: CASSPMDRYNEKLFF. CDR3 in DNA: TGTGCCAGCAGTCCGATGGACAGATATAATGAAAAACTGTTTTTT. V usage is TRBV5-5 and J usage is TRBJ1-4; a possible D gene is TRBD1 (6 bases). Trimming took off 5 bases at V and 4 bases at J, with 15 bases between the two ends. The CDR3 has 15 amino acids. Germline loops: CDR1 SGHKS, CDR2 YYEKEE (reference sequence).

The gene calls are TRBV19 and TRBJ2-1, with D possibly being TRBD2 (5 bases). The ends were cut back, 5 bases at V and 5 bases at J, with 28 bases in the middle. The CDR3 totals 19 residues. Germline V gene lookup returns CDR1 LNHDA and CDR2 SQIVND (reference sequence). The CDR3 sequence: CASSRILSRATYPNNEQFF. DNA for the CDR3: TGTGCCAGTAGTCGGATCTTGTCGCGGGCAACGTACCCTAACAATGAGCAGTTCTTC.

The sample holds a few counts of this clonotype. This rearrangement joins TRBV5-1 to TRBJ1-2; tentatively, D is TRBD1 (5 bases). The ends were cut back, 4 bases at V and 6 bases at J, with 13 bases in the middle. CDR1 and CDR2 from the germline V gene are SGHRS and YFSETQ. The CDR3 has 13 residues. CDR3 sequence (DNA): TGCGCCAGCAGCGTGACAGTCCAGGATGGCTACACCTTC. Protein product: CASSVTVQDGYTF.

J is TRBJ1-5 and V is TRBV25-1; D not certain. The CDR3 is 15 amino acids. The germline V gene has CDR1 MGHDK and CDR2 SYGVNS. V lost 7 bases and J lost 3, with 16 bases in between. The CDR3 coding sequence is TGTGCCAGCAATAGAAGGGATGGTCACAATCAGCCCCAGCATTTT. Translation: CASNRRDGHNQPQHF.

The V gene is TRBV7-9, the J gene TRBJ1-1; weak D call: TRBD1 (6 bases). The CDR3 runs to 15 residues. Germline V gene sequence: CDR1 SEHNR, CDR2 FQNEAQ (reference sequence). Trimming cost V 4 bases and J 4 bases, with 16 bases left between them. The CDR3 protein is CASSSRGGLVTEAFF. The CDR3 region has the DNA TGTGCCAGCAGCTCCCGGGGGGGCCTGGTCACTGAAGCTTTCTTT.

This clonotype was seen a few times. This chain connects TRBV20-1 to TRBJ2-5; 10 nucleotides line up with TRBD2. The CDR3 covers 15 residues. V lost 1 base and J lost 5; bases outside the gene matches: 7. Germline CDR1 and CDR2: DFQATT and SNEGSKA (reference sequence). CDR3 residues: CSARAVTSGSETQYF. The CDR3 DNA is TGCAGTGCTAGAGCTGTGACTAGCGGGTCGGAGACCCAGTACTTC.

The chain links TRBV11-2 to TRBJ2-5, with TRBD2 identical over 7 bases. There are 15 residues in the CDR3. Germline V gene lookup returns CDR1 SGHAT and CDR2 FQNNGV. V was pared by 2 bases and J by 4 bases, with 7 bases of the junction left unmatched. For the CDR3, the DNA is TGTGCCAGCAGCTTATTTCCGGGAGGTTCAGAGACCCAGTACTTC. It yields the protein CASSLFPGGSETQYF.

There are many counts of this clonotype. The genes are TRBV7-2 and TRBJ2-5, with 7 nucleotides matching TRBD1. J was trimmed by 3 bases and V by 8 bases; bases with no gene match: 6. From germline, CDR1 is SGHTA and CDR2 FQGNSA. The CDR3 runs 13 residues. Here the CDR3 reads CASSRGQEETQYF. The CDR3 bases are TGTGCCAGCTCTCGAGGACAGGAAGAGACCCAGTACTTC.

Only a few counts were recorded for this clonotype. CDR3 amino acids: CASAVGGDQPQHF. Written as DNA, the CDR3 is TGTGCCAGCGCGGTGGGGGGCGATCAGCCCCAGCATTTT. The rearrangement links TRBV6-6 to TRBJ1-5, with D maybe TRBD1 (6 bases). Per germline, CDR1 MNHNY and CDR2 SVGAGI (reference sequence). This CDR3 contains 13 residues. V was cut by 8 bases and J by 5 bases, with 13 bases left in between.

This clonotype was seen more than once but under ten times. This chain connects TRBV20-1 to TRBJ1-4; 10 positions match TRBD1. Germline V gene data show CDR1 as DFQATT and CDR2 as SNEGSKA (reference sequence). CDR3 size: 14 residues. V shed 4 bases and J 5 bases; nucleotides not matched to a gene: 4. Here the CDR3 reads CSATRTGGNEKLFF. For the CDR3, the DNA is TGCAGTGCTACGCGGACAGGGGGGAATGAAAAACTGTTTTTT.

This clonotype was detected a few times. The rearrangement joins TRBV19 to TRBJ1-5; the D gene is possibly TRBD1 (5 bases). In germline, CDR1 is LNHDA, CDR2 SQIVND (reference sequence). The CDR3 is made up of 19 amino acids. Trimming stripped 3 bases from V and 2 bases from J, with 23 bases between. This CDR3 reads CASSISGQGGGSGNQPQHF. CDR3 sequence (DNA): TGTGCCAGTAGTATTAGCGGGCAGGGCGGCGGATCGGGCAATCAGCCCCAGCATTTT.

The V and J genes are TRBV20-1 and TRBJ2-7; D gene unclear. V was trimmed by 0 bases and J by 6 bases, leaving 9 bases between them. The germline CDR1 and CDR2 sequences are DFQATT and SNEGSKA (reference sequence). The CDR3 has 12 amino acids. CDR3 sequence: CSARDLSSEQYF. The CDR3 bases are TGCAGTGCTAGAGATCTCTCGAGCGAGCAGTACTTC.

This clonotype was counted only a few times. This chain joins TRBV7-2 and TRBJ1-1; no clear D gene. The CDR3 has 16 residues. The germline V gene encodes CDR1 SGHTA and CDR2 FQGNSA. V was pared by 1 base and J by 2 bases, with 14 bases between. CDR3: CASSLVSRSGNTEAFF. The DNA of the CDR3 is TGTGCCAGCAGCTTAGTCAGCCGGTCTGGTAACACTGAAGCTTTCTTT.

The table lists this clonotype with a few counts. The chain has TRBV28 and TRBJ2-4; D ambiguous. The CDR3 consists of 18 residues. V lost 6 bases to trimming and J lost 1 base, with 22 bases between them. Germline V gives CDR1 MDHEN, CDR2 SYDVKM. As DNA, the CDR3 is TGTGCCAGCAGCCTAGGTAGGATGAACCAACCGGCCAAAAACATTCAGTACTTC. The encoded protein is CASSLGRMNQPAKNIQYF.

This clonotype was seen a few times. The rearrangement links TRBV7-8 to TRBJ2-5; TRBD1 matches 9 bases. The germline V gene encodes CDR1 SGHVS and CDR2 FQNEAQ. The CDR3 runs to 15 residues. The V segment lost 5 bases and the J segment 4 bases; nucleotides outside the gene matches: 8. The CDR3 is CASSDPDRGRETQYF. The CDR3 DNA is TGTGCCAGCAGCGACCCGGACAGGGGAAGAGAGACCCAGTACTTC.